This T cell receptor (beta chain) was sequenced for a study of T-cell reconstitution after alpha-beta-depleted transplantation in children. From germline, CDR1 is MGHRA and CDR2 YSYEKL. The CDR3 is 16 amino acids. Deletions cut 3 bases from V and 2 bases from J, with 17 bases between. Library preparation (for TCRbeta) was performed with unique molecular identifiers. MiXCR, applied by TCRdb to the PCR reads, yields one record per CDR3 protein. The data hold 900,000 or so distinct CDR3 sequences, with about 15% observed a single time. In this sample, this clonotype turned up a few times. The sequence derives from a male patient younger than 18 who had a stem cell transplant for acute lymphoblastic leukemia, so the T cells may come from the graft donor. Material: PBMCs, mostly from graft donor cells, obtained 360 days after TCRalphabeta/CD19-depleted stem cell transplant. This chain connects TRBV4-1 to TRBJ2-7, with a possible D match to TRBD2 (6 bases). In nucleotides, the CDR3 is TGCGCCAGCAGCCATCAAGGGACTTCCCTGGCCTACGAGCAGTACTTC. It codes for CASSHQGTSLAYEQYF.